These 30 T cell receptor beta chains were sequenced from one sample in a study of graft-versus-host responses after intestinal transplantation. Sequencing used immunoSEQ multiplex PCR; TCRdb keeps in-frame clones, though not all of them. The sample lists about 14,000 clones, 77% occurring once. Processing released intraepithelial and lamina propria lymphocytes from the graft tissue. The input for sequencing was ileum tissue, taken approximately 26 days after intestinal transplant. The receptors shown here come from a human patient who received an intestinal transplant, so some T cells may come from the graft donor.

This chain links TRBV2 with TRBJ2-2; D is unclear. V was trimmed by 7 bases and J by 8 bases, leaving 11 bases between them. Per the germline V gene, CDR1 is SNHLY and CDR2 is FYNNEI. The CDR3 loop spans 12 amino acids. The CDR3 region is CASTRETGELFF. CDR3 DNA sequence: TGTGCCAGCACCCGTGAGACAGGGGAGCTGTTTTTT.

Comments on this clone: Other DNA sequences within the sample encode an identical CDR3. This chain links TRBV5-1 with TRBJ1-1; 8 bases match TRBD1. This CDR3 is built from 19 residues. V was pared by 0 bases and J by 0 bases, with 13 bases of the junction left unmatched. The germline V gene encodes CDR1 SGHRS and CDR2 YFSETQ. The CDR3 loop reads CASSLGALQGAKMNTEAFF. In DNA form, the CDR3 reads TGCGCCAGCAGCTTGGGAGCCCTTCAGGGGGCGAAGATGAACACTGAAGCTTTCTTT.

The chain joins TRBV2 to TRBJ1-1; TRBD1 is a possible D gene (6 bases). The CDR3 contains 17 residues. Trimming removed 7 bases from V and 0 bases from J, with 21 bases in between. CDR1 is SNHLY, CDR2 FYNNEI, per germline. The CDR3 DNA sequence: TGTGCCAGCATGGGGGCCCGGGCCCCACAAATGAACACTGAAGCTTTCTTT. Translating it yields CASMGARAPQMNTEAFF.

As DNA, the CDR3 is TGTGCCAGCAGCCCGACATTTCAGCCCCAGCATTTT. It translates to CASSPTFQPQHF. V usage is TRBV6-6 and J usage is TRBJ1-5; D call uncertain. Trimming shortened V by 6 bases and J by 6 bases, and 9 bases separated the two germline ends. The V gene's germline CDR1 is MNHNY and CDR2 SVGAGI (reference sequence). The CDR3 contains 12 residues.

The V and J genes are TRBV6-5 and TRBJ2-3; tentatively, D is TRBD1 (6 bases). V lost 2 bases and J 0 bases, leaving 12 bases between the germline ends. The CDR3 runs 16 residues. Germline V gives CDR1 MNHEY, CDR2 SVGAGI. The CDR3 reads CASSYGGHTSTDTQYF. The CDR3 nucleotides are TGTGCCAGCAGTTACGGGGGCCACACAAGCACAGATACGCAGTATTTT.

This rearrangement joins TRBV19 to TRBJ1-1, with D possibly TRBD1 on 5 matching bases. V shed 1 base and J shed 2 bases, with 8 bases lying between them. Germline V gene lookup returns CDR1 LNHDA and CDR2 SQIVND (reference sequence). This CDR3 is built from 14 residues. This CDR3 reads CASSIGGVNTEAFF. DNA for the CDR3: TGTGCCAGTAGTATAGGGGGGGTCAACACTGAAGCTTTCTTT.

The gene calls are TRBV28 and TRBJ1-5, with unresolved D. Trimming removed 4 bases from V and 3 bases from J, with 13 bases in between. Per germline, CDR1 MDHEN and CDR2 SYDVKM. The CDR3 runs 15 residues. The CDR3: CASSSSAGFNQPQHF. Written as DNA, the CDR3 is TGTGCCAGCAGTTCCTCCGCGGGTTTCAATCAGCCCCAGCATTTT. Together with reference TRBV28 and TRBJ1-5, the CDR3 gives the full variable domain: DVKVTQSSRYLVKRTGEKVFLECVQDMDHENMFWYRQDPGLGLRLIYFSYDVKMKEKGDIPEGYSVSREKKERFSLILESASTNQTSMYLCASSSSAGFNQPQHFGDGTRLSIL.

This clone has just a few counts. This chain connects TRBV2 to TRBJ2-1, with TRBD1 as a possible D gene (6 bases). The CDR3 is 15 amino acids. Trimming shortened V by 4 bases and J by 3 bases, and 13 bases separated the two germline ends. The germline CDR1 and CDR2 sequences are SNHLY and FYNNEI. The CDR3 reads CASSGGRGSYNEQFF. The CDR3 region has the DNA TGTGCCAGCAGTGGGGGCAGGGGAAGCTACAATGAGCAGTTCTTC.

This chain joins TRBV27 and TRBJ2-1; D is undetermined. This CDR3 has 11 amino acids. Trimming shortened V by 5 bases and J by 6 bases, and 5 bases separated the two germline ends. CDR1 and CDR2 from the germline V gene are MNHEY and SMNVEV (reference sequence). Here the CDR3 reads CASSMSNEQFF. CDR3 sequence (DNA): TGTGCCAGCAGTATGAGCAATGAGCAGTTCTTC.

V and J are TRBV10-3 and TRBJ2-1; 11 nucleotides match TRBD1. From germline, CDR1 is ENHRY and CDR2 SYGVKD. V was pared by 3 bases and J by 9 bases, with 13 bases of the junction left unmatched. CDR3 length: 17 amino acids. The DNA for the CDR3 is TGTGCCATCAGTGAACATAAACCGGGACAGGGGGGAGGTGAGCAGTTCTTC. It translates to CAISEHKPGQGGGEQFF.

V is TRBV6-1 and J is TRBJ2-5, with D tentatively TRBD1 (5 bases). The CDR3 is 17 amino acids. CDR1 MNHNS and CDR2 SASEGT come from the germline V gene. Trimming left V 1 base short and J 0 bases short, with 15 bases between. CDR3 sequence (DNA): TGTGCCAGCAGTGAAGAGGGGCAGGGTCACCACCAAGAGACCCAGTACTTC. It is translated as CASSEEGQGHHQETQYF.

This clone was detected once. This chain uses TRBV7-2 with TRBJ2-3; the D is unclear. Germline V gene sequence: CDR1 SGHTA, CDR2 FQGNSA. V lost 5 bases, J lost 6 bases, and 12 bases lay in between. This CDR3 region has 13 residues. In DNA, the CDR3 is TGTGCCAGCAGCCCCCCGGTTGCGGATACGCAGTATTTT. This encodes CASSPPVADTQYF.

The V gene is TRBV15, the J gene TRBJ1-1; no reliable D call. Germline V lookup: CDR1 LNHNV, CDR2 YYDKDF (reference sequence). This CDR3 region has 16 residues. V lost 0 bases, J lost 1 base, and 12 bases lay in between. CDR3 bases: TGTGCCACCAGCAGAGATCGCGGCACCTGGAACACTGAAGCTTTCTTT. Its translation: CATSRDRGTWNTEAFF.

The chain is built from TRBV7-9 and TRBJ1-2; TRBD1 is a possible D gene (5 bases). Germline assignment: CDR1 SEHNR and CDR2 FQNEAQ (reference sequence). The CDR3 is 17 residues long. Trimming took off 4 bases at V and 4 bases at J, with 22 bases between the two ends. The CDR3 bases are TGTGCCAGCAGCTCCCTGGCCAGGGCTCAGGAATCCTATGGCTACACCTTC. This translates into CASSSLARAQESYGYTF.

V is TRBV6-5 and J is TRBJ2-1, with no clear D. The CDR3 is 11 residues long. Deletions cut 5 bases from V and 7 bases from J, with 6 bases between. Germline V lookup: CDR1 MNHEY, CDR2 SVGAGI. CDR3 nucleotides: TGTGCCAGCAGTCTACGTAATGAGCAGTTCTTC. This sequence encodes CASSLRNEQFF.

This chain uses TRBV19 with TRBJ2-1; perhaps TRBD2 as D (6 bases). V was pared by 10 bases and J by 4 bases, with 23 bases between. The CDR3 runs to 16 residues. Germline CDR1 LNHDA, CDR2 SQIVND (reference sequence). The CDR3 sequence: CATHDSGGARYNEQFF. CDR3 DNA: TGTGCCACACACGATTCCGGAGGGGCGCGGTACAATGAGCAGTTCTTC.

The chain is built from TRBV5-4 and TRBJ1-2, with D uncertain. The CDR3 totals 16 residues. From germline, CDR1 is SGHNT and CDR2 YYREEE (reference sequence). Deletions cut 3 bases from V and 4 bases from J, with 19 bases between. The chain's CDR3 is CASSSPLARFLYGYTF. CDR3 DNA: TGTGCCAGCAGCTCCCCTTTAGCTCGATTCCTCTATGGCTACACCTTC. The whole variable domain, remainder taken from reference TRBV5-4 and TRBJ1-2, is ETGVTQSPTHLIKTRGQQVTLRCSSQSGHNTVSWYQQALGQGPQFIFQYYREEENGRGNFPPRFSGLQFPNYSSELNVNALELDDSALYLCASSSPLARFLYGYTFGSGTRLTVV.

The chain is built from TRBV19 and TRBJ1-5, with 7 bases identical to TRBD1. Per the germline V gene, CDR1 is LNHDA and CDR2 is SQIVND (reference sequence). The CDR3 covers 15 residues. Germline trimming cut 6 bases from V and 7 bases from J; bases unmatched to any gene: 12. As DNA, the CDR3 is TGTGCCAGTAGCCAGATCAGGGGGATGGAGCAGCCCCAGCATTTT. Translating gives CASSQIRGMEQPQHF.

Only one count was recorded for this clone. In the same sample, other DNA sequences code for this CDR3. V and J are TRBV7-2 and TRBJ2-3; D not certain. This CDR3 contains 12 residues. Germline-derived CDR1 and CDR2 are SGHTA and FQGNSA. V lost 4 bases and J lost 2, with 4 bases in between. CDR3: CASSSNTDTQYF. Here the CDR3 DNA reads TGTGCCAGCAGCTCTAACACAGATACGCAGTATTTT.

The rearrangement uses TRBV18 and TRBJ2-4; tentative D call: TRBD2 (6 bases). The germline V and J ends were trimmed by 3 bases and 10 bases, with 22 bases remaining between them. CDR1 KGHSH and CDR2 LQKENI come from the germline V gene. CDR3 size: 16 residues. In DNA, the CDR3 is TGTGCCAGCTCACCGAGGGAGGCCCGGCACCCCGAGATTCAGTACTTC. Residues: CASSPREARHPEIQYF. Full variable domain (rest looked up from reference TRBV18 and TRBJ2-4): NAGVMQNPRHLVRRRGQEARLRCSPMKGHSHVYWYRQLPEEGLKFMVYLQKENIIDESGMPKERFSAEFPKEGPSILRIQQVVRGDSAAYFCASSPREARHPEIQYFGAGTRLSVL.

This chain uses TRBV7-9 with TRBJ1-1, with D maybe TRBD1 (6 bases). CDR1 is SEHNR and CDR2 is FQNEAQ in the germline V gene (reference sequence). The CDR3 covers 16 residues. Trimming stripped 1 base from V and 4 bases from J, with 16 bases between. The CDR3 bases are TGTGCCAGCAGCTTAGACCACAGGGTCACTAGCACTGAAGCTTTCTTT. It yields the protein CASSLDHRVTSTEAFF.

This chain uses TRBV25-1 with TRBJ1-1; tentatively, D is TRBD1 (5 bases). V lost 3 bases to trimming and J lost 1 base, with 12 bases between them. Germline CDR1 MGHDK, CDR2 SYGVNS. The CDR3 length is 15 residues. CDR3 region: CASSDYTGWNTEAFF. CDR3 sequence (DNA): TGTGCCAGCAGTGATTATACAGGATGGAACACTGAAGCTTTCTTT.

V usage is TRBV7-2 and J usage is TRBJ2-3; 10 nucleotides align to TRBD2. The length of the CDR3 is 16 residues. Germline CDR1 and CDR2: SGHTA and FQGNSA. With V trimmed by 4 bases and J by 5 bases, 9 bases remained unmatched. Here the CDR3 reads CASSSNSGGAGDTQYF. The CDR3, as DNA: TGTGCCAGCAGCTCCAACAGCGGGGGGGCCGGAGATACGCAGTATTTT.

The chain couples TRBV10-3 to TRBJ2-1, with TRBD1 as a possible D gene (6 bases). The CDR3 is 17 residues long. Trimming removed 2 bases at V and 5 bases at J, with 19 bases between. Germline CDR1 reads ENHRY; CDR2 reads SYGVKD. The CDR3 spells CAISEPGLAYRDNEQFF. CDR3 bases: TGTGCCATCAGTGAGCCCGGACTGGCCTACAGGGACAATGAGCAGTTCTTC.

This clone was detected a few times. V gene TRBV10-3 combines with J gene TRBJ1-6; D is ambiguous. Germline values: CDR1 ENHRY, CDR2 SYGVKD. The CDR3 runs 14 residues. Deletions cut 3 bases from V and 6 bases from J, with 9 bases between. CDR3 protein: CAISEASANSPLHF. CDR3 DNA sequence: TGTGCCATCAGTGAAGCAAGCGCTAATTCACCCCTCCACTTT.

V usage is TRBV28 and J usage is TRBJ2-5, with D possibly TRBD1 on 6 matching bases. The germline CDR1 and CDR2 sequences are MDHEN and SYDVKM. Trimming removed 7 bases from V and 5 bases from J, with 17 bases in between. The CDR3 runs 14 residues. The CDR3 protein is CASTTGQYWETQYF. Here the CDR3 DNA reads TGTGCCAGCACCACGGGACAATATTGGGAGACCCAGTACTTC.

The chain combines TRBV2 with TRBJ2-3; 8 bases line up with TRBD2. Germline trimming cut 0 bases from V and 12 bases from J; bases unmatched to any gene: 11. Germline V gives CDR1 SNHLY, CDR2 FYNNEI. This CDR3 has 15 amino acids. CDR3 DNA sequence: TGTGCCAGCAGTGAAGCGCTCGGCGGGGGGAAGCTCCAGTATTTT. Encoded protein: CASSEALGGGKLQYF.

This clone appeared once. This chain uses TRBV16 with TRBJ1-2; D not certain. The V gene lost 5 bases and the J gene lost 8 bases, with 24 bases spanning the gap. Per the germline V gene, CDR1 is KGHSY and CDR2 is FQNENV. The CDR3 is made up of 16 amino acids. CDR3 in DNA: TGTGCCAGCAGCACCCACGTGTCAGGCGCAATCGAGGGCTACACCTTC. It specifies CASSTHVSGAIEGYTF.

For this clone: At one end the junction does not follow the germline gene, possibly because of a read error. The rearrangement links TRBV7-7 to TRBJ2-5, with TRBD2 matching over 13 bases. The germline gives CDR1 SSHAT, CDR2 FNYEAQ (reference sequence). The CDR3 totals 15 residues. This CDR3 reads CASSLAGGTSGTLYF. The CDR3 bases are TGTGCTAGCAGCTTAGCGGGCGGGACTAGCGGGACTTTGTACTTC.

This clone occurred once. The genes are TRBV28 and TRBJ1-3; 7 bases line up with TRBD1. Germline V lookup: CDR1 MDHEN, CDR2 SYDVKM. The V gene end was trimmed by 8 bases and the J gene end by 1 base; junction bases not matched to a gene: 17. This CDR3 region has 18 residues. The CDR3 DNA reads TGTGCCAGCGGGGAATGGGTATGGGACAGTCAGTCTGGAAACACCATATATTTT. Its protein is CASGEWVWDSQSGNTIYF.